Below, 21 T cell receptor beta chains from the same sample are listed, as sequenced in a study of shared clonotypes between healthy human individuals. Sequenced by immunoSEQ multiplex PCR; TCRdb stores in-frame clones only, minus some. The sample gives about 2.4 million clones, 90% to 95% of which show up once; about 0.38% is in the top ten. The specimen sequenced was naive CD4+ T cells from PBMCs. The subset denotes: CD45RA+ positively selected. These receptors were collected from a man aged 18 to 30 in good health. Some clones in this sample may be carry-over from other donors' samples.

The V and J genes are TRBV7-8 and TRBJ2-7, with 9 bases fitting TRBD2. The V gene end was trimmed by 6 bases and the J gene end by 12 bases; junction bases not matched to a gene: 15. The CDR3 runs 14 residues. Germline-derived CDR1 and CDR2 are SGHVS and FQNEAQ. Here the CDR3 DNA reads TGTGCCAGCAGTAACCCGGCAAGCGGGAGGAATCCGTACTTC. This sequence encodes CASSNPASGRNPYF.

A single count supports this clone. The rearrangement links TRBV29-1 to TRBJ2-7; 8 bases line up with TRBD1. CDR1 and CDR2 (germline): SQVTM, ANQGSEA. V trimming: 8 bases; J trimming: 0 bases; junction bases outside the gene matches: 9. This CDR3 has 14 residues. The CDR3 nucleotides read TGCAGCTTCCAAGGGACAGGTCTCTCCTACGAGCAGTACTTC. It translates to CSFQGTGLSYEQYF.

The chain has TRBV14 and TRBJ2-7; no reliable D call. The V gene lost 4 bases and the J gene lost 4 bases, with 11 bases spanning the gap. The CDR3 contains 13 residues. Germline V lookup: CDR1 SGHDN, CDR2 FVKESK. The CDR3 is CASSPQVEYEQYF. CDR3 DNA sequence: TGTGCCAGCAGCCCCCAAGTAGAATACGAGCAGTACTTC.

The chain joins TRBV7-9 to TRBJ1-2; 10 bases line up with TRBD1. The ends lost 4 bases at V and 12 bases at J; junction bases unmatched: 14. Per the germline V gene, CDR1 is SEHNR and CDR2 is FQNEAQ (reference sequence). The CDR3 consists of 15 residues. CDR3 protein: CASSSFLGQGQANTF. The CDR3, as DNA: TGTGCCAGCAGCTCCTTTTTGGGACAGGGGCAGGCTAACACCTTC.

This clone was detected once. Other DNA sequences within the sample encode an identical CDR3. V is TRBV6-5 and J is TRBJ1-2, with TRBD1 identical over 8 bases. CDR1 is MNHEY and CDR2 is SVGAGI in the germline V gene. CDR3 length equals 13 residues. After removal of 6 bases from V and 2 bases from J, the junction contained 2 bases not matched to a gene. The CDR3: CASSPGGNYGYTF. The CDR3 DNA is TGTGCCAGCAGCCCAGGGGGCAACTATGGCTACACCTTC.

The chain joins TRBV25-1 to TRBJ1-4, with TRBD1 identical over 8 bases. The germline CDR1 and CDR2 sequences are MGHDK and SYGVNS. CDR3 size: 15 residues. V gave up 4 bases and J gave up 4 bases; unmatched junction bases: 5. CDR3 coding DNA: TGTGCCAGCAGTGGACGGACAGGGCGTAATGAAAAACTGTTTTTT. It is translated as CASSGRTGRNEKLFF.

The chain links TRBV19 to TRBJ1-5; D call uncertain. V dropped 5 bases and J dropped 7 bases, with 21 bases sitting between them. The length of the CDR3 is 16 residues. Germline V gene data show CDR1 as LNHDA and CDR2 as SQIVND (reference sequence). The CDR3 loop is CASSRSQDGRRQPQHF. In DNA, the CDR3 is TGTGCCAGTAGTCGATCGCAGGACGGACGGCGGCAGCCCCAGCATTTT.

The chain joins TRBV5-6 to TRBJ1-2; D might be TRBD1 (6 bases). Germline loops: CDR1 SGHDT, CDR2 YYEEEE. Trimming removed 2 bases at V and 2 bases at J, with 13 bases between. The CDR3 totals 15 residues. In DNA, the CDR3 is TGTGCCAGCAGCTTATTATCGGGGGGCAACTATGGCTACACCTTC. Residues: CASSLLSGGNYGYTF.

This chain joins TRBV2 and TRBJ2-6, with 8 bases lining up with TRBD1. CDR3 size: 16 residues. With V trimmed by 7 bases and J by 0 bases, 5 bases remained unmatched. Germline V gene data show CDR1 as SNHLY and CDR2 as FYNNEI. The CDR3 sequence is CASTGQAPSGANVLTF. In nucleotides, the CDR3 is TGTGCCAGCACGGGACAGGCGCCCTCTGGGGCCAACGTCCTGACTTTC. Combining the CDR3 with reference TRBV2 and TRBJ2-6 gives the whole variable domain EPEVTQTPSHQVTQMGQEVILRCVPISNHLYFYWYRQILGQKVEFLVSFYNNEISEKSEIFDDQFSVERPDGSNFTLKIRSTKLEDSAMYFCASTGQAPSGANVLTFGAGSRLTVL.

The chain recombines TRBV14 with TRBJ1-3, with a tentative D call TRBD1 (6 bases). Trimming removed 4 bases at V and 7 bases at J, with 17 bases between. The CDR3 is made up of 15 amino acids. Germline V gene sequence: CDR1 SGHDN, CDR2 FVKESK. The CDR3 DNA is TGTGCCAGCAGCCTCATACAGGGTTTGTGGAACACCATATATTTT. It yields the protein CASSLIQGLWNTIYF.

This clone was detected a few times. This chain connects TRBV15 to TRBJ2-7; D call uncertain. Germline-derived CDR1 and CDR2 are LNHNV and YYDKDF (reference sequence). The CDR3 sequence is 15 residues long. The V and J ends lost 0 bases and 12 bases respectively, with 21 bases between them. The CDR3 DNA sequence: TGTGCCACCAGCAGAGATAGTCTGACTCCTCCCCTGGGGTACTTC. Protein sequence: CATSRDSLTPPLGYF.

Comments on this clone: Other nucleotide sequences from this sample produce the same CDR3. The chain combines TRBV5-4 with TRBJ1-1, with D possibly being TRBD1 (6 bases). The CDR3 is made up of 13 amino acids. V lost 4 bases and J lost 0, with 7 bases in between. Germline CDR1 SGHNT, CDR2 YYREEE (reference sequence). CDR3 sequence: CASSRTVNTEAFF. The DNA for the CDR3 is TGTGCCAGCAGCCGGACAGTGAACACTGAAGCTTTCTTT.

The V and J genes are TRBV4-2 and TRBJ2-7, with D hard to call. This CDR3 is 13 amino acids long. The germline V gene has CDR1 LGHNA and CDR2 YNFKEQ. Trimming cost V 1 base and J 2 bases, with 6 bases left between them. The CDR3 loop reads CASSQVDAYEQYF. CDR3 in DNA: TGTGCCAGCAGCCAAGTCGATGCCTACGAGCAGTACTTC.

V gene TRBV5-5 combines with J gene TRBJ2-5; 8 nucleotides line up with TRBD1. The V segment lost 4 bases and the J segment 4 bases; nucleotides outside the gene matches: 3. From germline, CDR1 is SGHKS and CDR2 YYEKEE (reference sequence). This CDR3 has 13 amino acids. CDR3 in amino acids: CASSMGQVETQYF. The CDR3 bases are TGTGCCAGCAGCATGGGACAGGTAGAGACCCAGTACTTC.

This sequence joins TRBV6-1 and TRBJ2-7; TRBD2 might be the D (5 bases). This CDR3 comprises 16 residues. CDR1 is MNHNS and CDR2 is SASEGT in the germline V gene. Trimming shortened V by 1 base and J by 3 bases, and 16 bases separated the two germline ends. For the CDR3, the DNA is TGTGCCAGCAGTGAAGAGGTTGAGGGCGGTTTCTACGAGCAGTACTTC. Translated, it gives CASSEEVEGGFYEQYF.

The J gene is TRBJ2-7, the V gene TRBV27; 7 bases fit TRBD1. The length of the CDR3 is 14 residues. Germline V gene lookup returns CDR1 MNHEY and CDR2 SMNVEV (reference sequence). V shed 6 bases and J 3 bases; nucleotides not matched to a gene: 8. The CDR3 spells CASSWDRRHYEQYF. CDR3 nucleotides: TGTGCCAGCAGCTGGGACAGACGGCACTACGAGCAGTACTTC.

This chain uses TRBV2 with TRBJ2-1; D remains ambiguous. The length of the CDR3 is 14 residues. Trimming took 10 bases from V and 7 from J, leaving 20 bases between them. CDR1 and CDR2 (germline): SNHLY, FYNNEI. DNA of the CDR3: TGTGCCACCAGCACAAGTTTCAAGGGTAATGAGCAGTTCTTC. Its translation is CATSTSFKGNEQFF.

The genes are TRBV5-1 and TRBJ2-3; TRBD2 matches 10 bases. This CDR3 comprises 16 residues. The junction had 6 bases not matched to a gene; V was cut back by 1 base and J by 4 bases. CDR1 SGHRS and CDR2 YFSETQ come from the germline V gene. The CDR3 reads CASSLRLAGEADTQYF. Here the CDR3 DNA reads TGCGCCAGCAGCTTGCGGCTAGCGGGGGAAGCAGATACGCAGTATTTT. Full variable domain (remainder filled in from reference TRBV5-1 and TRBJ2-3): KAGVTQTPRYLIKTRGQQVTLSCSPISGHRSVSWYQQTPGQGLQFLFEYFSETQRNKGNFPGRFSGRQFSNSRSEMNVSTLELGDSALYLCASSLRLAGEADTQYFGPGTRLTVL.

Worth noting for this clone: Other nucleotide sequences in the sample specify the same CDR3. V is TRBV10-3 and J is TRBJ2-5, with 9 bases matching TRBD1. This CDR3 spans 13 amino acids. V was clipped by 2 bases and J by 5 bases; unmatched bases: 0. Germline V gene lookup returns CDR1 ENHRY and CDR2 SYGVKD. CDR3 sequence (DNA): TGTGCCATCAGTGAGGGACAGGGGGAGACCCAGTACTTC. Translating it yields CAISEGQGETQYF.

The chain links TRBV4-2 to TRBJ2-1; 15 positions agree with TRBD2. Germline-derived CDR1 and CDR2 are LGHNA and YNFKEQ. The CDR3 totals 17 residues. J lost 7 bases, V lost 5 bases, and 9 bases had no gene match. CDR3 region: CASSKGLAGGSGNEQFF. The CDR3 coding sequence is TGTGCCAGCAGCAAGGGACTAGCGGGAGGTTCGGGGAATGAGCAGTTCTTC.

CDR3 loop: CATKRLFF. The CDR3 nucleotides read TGTGCCACCAAGAGGCTGTTTTTT. The chain carries TRBV6-4 and TRBJ1-4, with no clear D. Germline CDR1 is MRHNA and CDR2 is SNTAGT. V lost 10 bases to trimming and J lost 14 bases, with 8 bases between them. This CDR3 has 8 amino acids.